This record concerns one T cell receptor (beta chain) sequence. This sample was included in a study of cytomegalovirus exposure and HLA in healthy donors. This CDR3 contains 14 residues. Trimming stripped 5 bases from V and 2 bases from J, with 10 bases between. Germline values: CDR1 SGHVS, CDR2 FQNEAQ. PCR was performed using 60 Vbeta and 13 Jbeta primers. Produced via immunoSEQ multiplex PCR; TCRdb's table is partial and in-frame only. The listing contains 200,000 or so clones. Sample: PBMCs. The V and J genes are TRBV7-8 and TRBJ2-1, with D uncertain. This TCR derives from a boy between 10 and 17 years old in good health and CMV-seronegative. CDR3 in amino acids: CASSPRGPYNEQFF. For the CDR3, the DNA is TGTGCCAGCAGCCCACGTGGGCCCTACAATGAGCAGTTCTTC.